The sequence of this TCR beta chain was determined in a study of type 1 and type 2 diabetes patients. About the study: T cells were magnetically sorted from PBMCs as CD4+ or CD8+ subsets.

The V end lost 4 bases, the J end lost 6 bases, and 16 bases lay between the germline ends. The CDR3 extends over 14 amino acids. The germline CDR1 and CDR2 sequences are MDHEN and SYDVKM. The PCR template was genomic DNA. A primer set of 30 forward and 13 reverse primers amplified the CDR3. TCRdb fed the multiplex PCR reads into MiXCR, producing one record per CDR3 protein. The sample lists fewer than 350,000 distinct CDR3 sequences, more than 45% occurring once. Specimen: peripheral blood mononuclear cells (PBMCs). The receptor was derived from a man aged 18 to 30 with type 2 diabetes. The chain recombines TRBV28 with TRBJ2-7; D is uncertain. CDR3 protein: CASSYAVYNSEQYF. The CDR3 DNA reads TGTGCCAGCAGTTACGCGGTCTACAACTCCGAGCAGTACTTC.